The 18 T cell receptor beta chains listed next were all sequenced from one sample in a study of blood T cells in healthy people across ages. Using a J-beta primer mix together with a sample-barcoded 5' primer, a second PCR was run for roughly 6 to 12 cycles. Using its own MiXCR run on the 5' RACE reads, TCRdb lists one record per CDR3 protein. The sample holds 1.5 million to 2 million distinct CDR3 sequences, roughly 52% seen once. Material: blood. These receptors were obtained from a woman aged 40 to 50 in good health.

This clonotype has a handful of counts. This sequence joins TRBV3-1 and TRBJ2-4; D is possibly TRBD1 (5 bases). Germline-derived CDR1 and CDR2 are LGHDT and YNNKEL (reference sequence). The germline V and J ends were trimmed by 1 base and 3 bases, with 16 bases remaining between them. CDR3 length equals 17 residues. The CDR3 coding sequence is TGTGCCAGCAGCCAAGCCCGCTCGCAGGGATTCAAAAACATTCAGTACTTC. It yields the protein CASSQARSQGFKNIQYF.

J is TRBJ2-5 and V is TRBV7-2, with D possibly matching TRBD2 (6 bases). Trimming pared 8 bases from V and 1 base from J, leaving 20 bases between. This CDR3 comprises 16 residues. Germline values: CDR1 SGHTA, CDR2 FQGNSA. The CDR3 reads CASGSQVRGAQETQYF. For the CDR3, the DNA is TGTGCCAGCGGCTCCCAGGTGCGCGGGGCCCAAGAGACCCAGTACTTC. Drawing the rest from reference TRBV7-2 and TRBJ2-5, the complete variable domain is GAGVSQSPSNKVTEKGKDVELRCDPISGHTALYWYRQSLGQGLEFLIYFQGNSAPDKSGLPSDRFSAERTGGSVSTLTIQRTQQEDSAVYLCASGSQVRGAQETQYFGPGTRLLVL.

This clonotype was detected only once. The chain links TRBV3-1 to TRBJ2-5, with D possibly called TRBD1 or TRBD2 (5 bases each). Trimming pared 0 bases from V and 1 base from J, leaving 9 bases between. The CDR3 length is 15 residues. Germline CDR1 is LGHDT and CDR2 is YNNKEL (reference sequence). CDR3 in DNA: TGTGCCAGCAGCCAAGAGGGGACCTCCCAAGAGACCCAGTACTTC. Protein: CASSQEGTSQETQYF.

The chain employs TRBV29-1 and TRBJ2-1; D unresolved. This CDR3 region has 10 residues. The ends were cut back, 7 bases at V and 12 bases at J, with 13 bases in the middle. Germline V gene lookup returns CDR1 SQVTM and CDR2 ANQGSEA. The CDR3 region has the DNA TGCAGCGCTGGACCCACCGGGCAGTTCTTC. This sequence encodes CSAGPTGQFF.

This rearrangement joins TRBV4-2 to TRBJ2-1, with 10 bases that match TRBD2. Germline V lookup: CDR1 LGHNA, CDR2 YNFKEQ. There are 17 residues in the CDR3. V lost 8 bases to trimming and J lost 5 bases; unmatched junction nucleotides: 15. The CDR3 spells CASRLDDGLAANNEQFF. The CDR3 DNA follows: TGTGCCAGCCGCCTGGATGACGGACTAGCGGCGAACAATGAGCAGTTCTTC.

This chain links TRBV20-1 with TRBJ1-6; D gene ambiguous. Germline V gene lookup returns CDR1 DFQATT and CDR2 SNEGSKA (reference sequence). Trimming took 7 bases from V and 6 from J, leaving 13 bases between them. The CDR3 length is 13 residues. CDR3 amino acids: CSGRVGSNSPLHF. The CDR3 DNA reads as TGCAGTGGTCGGGTGGGTAGTAATTCACCCCTCCACTTT.

V and J are TRBV20-1 and TRBJ2-3; possible D gene TRBD2, 6 bases. Germline lookup yields CDR1 DFQATT and CDR2 SNEGSKA (reference sequence). V was shortened by 3 bases and J by 10 bases, with 17 bases between the two germline ends. CDR3 length equals 13 residues. The CDR3 bases are TGCAGTGCTAGCGGACGGACTACCCCATCGCAGTATTTT. It codes for CSASGRTTPSQYF.

This clonotype was detected only a few times. This chain links TRBV29-1 with TRBJ2-3; 14 positions match TRBD2. This CDR3 has 16 residues. V lost 5 bases and J lost 2; bases outside the gene matches: 6. CDR1 and CDR2 (germline): SQVTM, ANQGSEA. CDR3 bases: TGCAGCGTTAAGGGACTAGCGGGGGCTATCACAGATACGCAGTATTTT. It specifies CSVKGLAGAITDTQYF.

The V gene is TRBV7-2, the J gene TRBJ1-1, with TRBD1 identical over 12 bases. Germline loops: CDR1 SGHTA, CDR2 FQGNSA. With 3 bases clipped from V and 9 bases from J, the junction kept 8 bases outside the gene matches. The CDR3 length is 15 residues. DNA for the CDR3: TGTGCCAGCAGCTTGAGGGACAGGGGGCGCCTGCAAGCTTTCTTT. It encodes CASSLRDRGRLQAFF.

This clonotype occurred a few times. This sequence joins TRBV29-1 and TRBJ2-7, with D possibly matching TRBD2 (7 bases). Trimming removed 6 bases from V and 7 bases from J, with 22 bases in between. The CDR3 consists of 14 residues. Germline values: CDR1 SQVTM, CDR2 ANQGSEA. This chain's CDR3 is CSVAVVGGAREQYF. The CDR3 DNA sequence: TGCAGCGTGGCTGTCGTGGGGGGGGCGCGTGAGCAGTACTTC.

Concerning this clonotype: A read error may be the cause here, since a much bigger clone is one base away. The rearrangement joins TRBV4-1 to TRBJ1-2; 9 nucleotides agree with TRBD1. This CDR3 spans 13 amino acids. Germline V gene data show CDR1 as MGHRA and CDR2 as YSYEKL. J was trimmed by 8 bases and V by 8 bases; bases with no gene match: 9. The CDR3 loop is CASGPGQGGGYTF. DNA for the CDR3: TGCGCCAGCGGCCCGGGACAGGGCGGCGGCTACACCTTC.

Concerning this clonotype: Being one base from a much bigger clone, this may be a read error. The chain combines TRBV27 with TRBJ2-4; no reliable D call. With the DNA end fitting TRBJ2-7 better, the J assignment may be wrong. Germline V CDR1 and CDR2: MNHEY, SMNVEV (reference sequence). The CDR3 has 13 amino acids. In DNA, the CDR3 is TGTGCCAGCAGTGTGAGCATCTCCTACGAGCAGTACTTC. Its translation: CASSVSISYEQYF.

The V call is TRBV12-3 or TRBV12-4, the J call TRBJ2-1, with 12 bases aligning to TRBD2. The CDR3 loop spans 16 amino acids. Germline trimming cut 6 bases from V and 7 bases from J; bases unmatched to any gene: 10. Here the CDR3 DNA reads TGTGCCAGCAGCCCCCTCGCTAGCGGGGGGGTTAATGAGCAGTTCTTC. Residues: CASSPLASGGVNEQFF.

This clonotype was counted only a few times. This chain links TRBV7-9 with TRBJ2-5; perhaps D is TRBD1 or TRBD2 (5 bases each). CDR3 size: 15 residues. Germline lookup yields CDR1 SEHNR and CDR2 FQNEAQ (reference sequence). Trimming took 5 bases from V and 3 from J, leaving 16 bases between them. CDR3 residues: CASSPGMGTEETQYF. The CDR3 DNA reads as TGTGCCAGCAGCCCAGGAATGGGGACCGAAGAGACCCAGTACTTC.

Only a few counts were recorded for this clonotype. This chain joins TRBV6-6 and TRBJ2-5; D is unclear. Germline V gene sequence: CDR1 MNHNY, CDR2 SVGAGI (reference sequence). This CDR3 is 15 amino acids long. V gave up 0 bases and J gave up 0 bases, with 8 bases separating them. The CDR3 protein is CASSYSDGNQETQYF. CDR3 DNA sequence: TGTGCCAGCAGTTACTCCGACGGAAACCAAGAGACCCAGTACTTC.

This clonotype was recorded only once. An end of the junction does not agree with germline; a read error may underlie this. The chain combines TRBV5-1 with TRBJ2-4; 11 bases fit TRBD1. The J call is doubtful: the DNA matches TRBJ2-7 better. The CDR3 sequence is 14 residues long. Germline assignment: CDR1 SGHRS and CDR2 YFSETQ. This CDR3 reads CANSPWTGGDEQYF. The CDR3 bases are TGCGCCAACAGCCCCTGGACAGGGGGCGACGAGCAGTACTTC.

The gene calls are TRBV7-9 and TRBJ2-1; 15 nucleotides agree with TRBD2. CDR1 is SEHNR, CDR2 FQNEAQ, per germline (reference sequence). J was trimmed by 9 bases and V by 5 bases; bases with no gene match: 8. The CDR3 runs to 16 residues. This chain's CDR3 is CASSPFPGLAGGEQFF. Here the CDR3 DNA reads TGTGCCAGCAGCCCTTTCCCGGGACTAGCGGGGGGTGAGCAGTTCTTC.

This sequence joins TRBV27 and TRBJ2-5; 11 nucleotides match TRBD1. V dropped 6 bases and J dropped 6; count of bases not matched to a gene: 12. The germline CDR1 and CDR2 sequences are MNHEY and SMNVEV (reference sequence). This CDR3 has 16 residues. In DNA form, the CDR3 reads TGTGCCAGCAGCCGGACAGGGGGCGGGGGGGCGAAGACCCAGTACTTC. This gives the protein CASSRTGGGGAKTQYF.